These 11 T cell receptor beta chains were all obtained from the same sample, sequenced in a study of blood T cell repertoires in COVID-19. Produced via immunoSEQ multiplex PCR; TCRdb's table is partial and in-frame only. The sample gives approximately 69,000 clones, over 80% of which show up once; 1.8% is in the top ten. Sample: peripheral blood. The source of these receptors is a woman aged 60-70 years with acute or convalescent COVID-19.

The chain combines TRBV25-1 with TRBJ2-3; D is perhaps TRBD2 (6 bases). Trimming stripped 5 bases from V and 0 bases from J, with 15 bases between. The CDR3 has 16 residues. CDR1 and CDR2 (germline): MGHDK, SYGVNS. CDR3 loop: CASSPLLGTSTDTQYF. CDR3 bases: TGTGCCAGCAGTCCCCTGCTAGGGACTAGCACAGATACGCAGTATTTT.

The V and J genes are TRBV6-5 and TRBJ2-1, with TRBD1 matching over 10 bases. With V trimmed by 8 bases and J by 0 bases, 1 base remained unmatched. The CDR3 runs 14 residues. From germline, CDR1 is MNHEY and CDR2 SVGAGI. The DNA for the CDR3 is TGTGCCAGCCGGACAGGGGGCTCCTACAATGAGCAGTTCTTC. This gives the protein CASRTGGSYNEQFF.

The V gene is TRBV15, the J gene TRBJ2-7; perhaps TRBD2 as D (5 bases). CDR3 length: 13 amino acids. Germline V gives CDR1 LNHNV, CDR2 YYDKDF (reference sequence). V was shortened by 4 bases and J by 2 bases, with 9 bases between the two germline ends. DNA of the CDR3: TGTGCCACCAGCATATCGACTACCTACGAGCAGTACTTC. Residues: CATSISTTYEQYF. The full variable domain, with the rest looked up from reference TRBV15 and TRBJ2-7, is DAMVIQNPRYQVTQFGKPVTLSCSQTLNHNVMYWYQQKSSQAPKLLFHYYDKDFNNEADTPDNFQSRRPNTSFCFLDIRSPGLGDTAMYLCATSISTTYEQYFGPGTRLTVT.

This chain uses TRBV6-5 with TRBJ2-3; 7 bases fit TRBD2. V dropped 11 bases and J dropped 8; count of bases not matched to a gene: 16. CDR1 MNHEY and CDR2 SVGAGI come from the germline V gene. The CDR3 runs 14 residues. The CDR3 loop reads CASQPAGEMGTQYF. DNA for the CDR3: TGTGCCTCTCAACCCGCGGGGGAAATGGGTACGCAGTATTTT.

The chain carries TRBV3-1 (or the pseudogene TRBV3-2) and TRBJ2-2; TRBD1 matches at 10 bases. The CDR3 loop spans 17 amino acids. After removal of 2 bases from V and 2 bases from J, the junction contained 5 bases not matched to a gene. Germline V lookup: CDR1 LGHDT, CDR2 YNNKEL (reference sequence). CDR3 nucleotide sequence: TGTGCCAGCAGCCAAACCGGGACAGGGGTCAACACCGGGGAGCTGTTTTTT. It translates to CASSQTGTGVNTGELFF.

This chain links TRBV7-8 with TRBJ1-4, with D perhaps matching TRBD1 (5 bases). Looked up from germline, CDR1 is SGHVS and CDR2 is FQNEAQ. V gave up 0 bases and J gave up 5 bases, with 10 bases separating them. The CDR3 consists of 15 residues. The CDR3 DNA reads as TGTGCCAGCAGCTTAGCGGGGCGGAGAAATGAAAAACTGTTTTTT. It codes for CASSLAGRRNEKLFF. Variable domain in full (rest from reference TRBV7-8 and TRBJ1-4): GAGVSQSPRYKVAKRGQDVALRCDPISGHVSLFWYQQALGQGPEFLTYFQNEAQLDKSGLPSDRFFAERPEGSVSTLKIQRTQQEDSAVYLCASSLAGRRNEKLFFGSGTQLSVL.

This clone was seen only a few times. J is TRBJ1-5 and V is TRBV29-1; maybe TRBD1 (5 bases). V gave up 5 bases and J gave up 4 bases, with 12 bases separating them. Germline CDR1 and CDR2: SQVTM and ANQGSEA. CDR3 length: 13 residues. Here the CDR3 DNA reads TGCAGCGTTATTCTCGGGGGGAATCAGCCCCAGCATTTT. Translating gives CSVILGGNQPQHF.

This rearrangement joins TRBV19 to TRBJ1-2; 7 positions match TRBD1. V shed 4 bases and J 2 bases; nucleotides not matched to a gene: 7. From germline, CDR1 is LNHDA and CDR2 SQIVND (reference sequence). The CDR3 is made up of 15 amino acids. The CDR3 region is CASSTRQGANYGYTF. CDR3 DNA sequence: TGTGCCAGTAGTACCCGACAGGGCGCAAACTATGGCTACACCTTC.

The table lists this clone with a few counts. The J gene is TRBJ2-3, the V gene TRBV2; no firm D call. Germline assignment: CDR1 SNHLY and CDR2 FYNNEI. The CDR3 is made up of 14 amino acids. V lost 3 bases and J lost 2, with 9 bases in between. The CDR3 DNA reads as TGTGCCAGCAGTGAGGGCAGGTACACAGATACGCAGTATTTT. Translating gives CASSEGRYTDTQYF. Variable domain in full (rest from reference TRBV2 and TRBJ2-3): EPEVTQTPSHQVTQMGQEVILRCVPISNHLYFYWYRQILGQKVEFLVSFYNNEISEKSEIFDDQFSVERPDGSNFTLKIRSTKLEDSAMYFCASSEGRYTDTQYFGPGTRLTVL.

CDR3: CAITSGTGGNEQFF. Written as DNA, the CDR3 is TGTGCCATCACCTCCGGGACTGGAGGTAATGAGCAGTTCTTC. This chain links TRBV10-3 with TRBJ2-1; weak D call: TRBD2 (6 bases). There are 14 residues in the CDR3. Deletions cut 7 bases from V and 7 bases from J, with 17 bases between. CDR1 and CDR2 from the germline V gene are ENHRY and SYGVKD.

The rearrangement uses TRBV6-5 and TRBJ2-7; TRBD2 agrees at 13 bases. Looked up from germline, CDR1 is MNHEY and CDR2 is SVGAGI. CDR3 length: 16 amino acids. With V trimmed by 0 bases and J by 4 bases, 3 bases remained unmatched. CDR3 amino acids: CASSYSGTSGMYEQYF. CDR3 coding DNA: TGTGCCAGCAGTTACTCGGGGACTAGCGGGATGTACGAGCAGTACTTC.